This T cell receptor (beta chain) emerged from a study of T cells after yellow fever vaccination. This clonotype has ten or more counts. The CDR3 is 14 residues long. Per germline, CDR1 SGHRS and CDR2 YFSETQ. V shed 7 bases and J shed 7 bases, with 18 bases lying between them. TCRdb used MiXCR to reprocess the 5' RACE reads, holding one entry per CDR3 protein. The table records some 260,000 distinct CDR3 sequences, approximately 5.2% of them present only once. Source: CD4+ T cells sorted from PBMCs, taken on the day of the yellow fever booster vaccination. This chain links TRBV5-1 with TRBJ1-5; no clear D. The TCR sequence derives from a man between 18 and 35 years old who received the YFV17D yellow fever vaccine. CDR3 DNA: TGCGCCAGCGTAAGGCCCTTGGTGTGGCAGCCCCAGCATTTT. This codes for CASVRPLVWQPQHF. The complete variable domain, with remaining parts taken from reference TRBV5-1 and TRBJ1-5, reads KAGVTQTPRYLIKTRGQQVTLSCSPISGHRSVSWYQQTPGQGLQFLFEYFSETQRNKGNFPGRFSGRQFSNSRSEMNVSTLELGDSALYLCASVRPLVWQPQHFGDGTRLSIL.